A single T cell receptor beta chain is shown here with its context. Its target is not known. This record comes from a study of a mutant IDH1 vaccine in newly diagnosed glioma. Overall study context: The study started vaccination 4-6 weeks after radiotherapy alone, or with temozolomide cycles. Males made up 62.5% and females about 40% of treated patients, whose mean age was 40.4 years.

Study-level points and caveats: Alterations occurring in top peripheral T cell clonotypes seemed unrelated to pseudoprogression.

Clones were read by immunoSEQ multiplex PCR, and TCRdb kept only the in-frame ones, dropping some. The sample has approximately 32,000 clones, approximately 89% seen once. Time point reported: week 47, end of study. Topical imiquimod accompanied each vaccine dose, which consisted of 300 ug of mutant IDH1 20-mer peptide. Astrocytomas that were new, WHO grade 3 or 4, IDH1-mutant and ATRX-lost were present in the donors. The source material was PBMCs, sampled from a glioma patient whose treatment included an IDH1 peptide vaccine. This TCR was recovered from a man aged 40-49 years with glioma.

The CDR3 DNA is TGTGCCAGCAGTTTGTCTGCAGGCTTTGGTGAAAAACTGTTTTTT. Its translation: CASSLSAGFGEKLFF. The rearrangement joins TRBV28 to TRBJ1-4; D uncertain. Germline V CDR1 and CDR2: MDHEN, SYDVKM. CDR3 length equals 15 residues. The V gene lost 3 bases and the J gene lost 7 bases, with 15 bases spanning the gap.